The entry below gives a single TCR beta chain sequence along with its context. The data were obtained in a study of somatic mutations in cytotoxic T cells in rheumatoid arthritis. Some clones are missing from TCRdb's copy, which holds only in-frame ones; the method was immunoSEQ multiplex PCR. The top ten clones hold 4% to 6% of a sample with several thousand clones, roughly three quarters of them seen once. Specimen: CD8+ T cells sorted from blood. The TCR was taken from an adult with rheumatoid arthritis.

The DNA of the CDR3 is TGTGCCAGCAGCGGGTGGACAGGAGAGACCCAGTACTTC. Protein sequence: CASSGWTGETQYF. The chain links TRBV11-2 to TRBJ2-5, with 7 bases aligning to TRBD1. Germline values: CDR1 SGHAT, CDR2 FQNNGV. This CDR3 spans 13 amino acids. J lost 4 bases, V lost 5 bases, and 4 bases had no gene match.